This note documents a single T cell receptor beta chain sequence. Antigen specificity is unknown. CDR3 length equals 15 residues. Trimming took off 2 bases at V and 0 bases at J, with 6 bases between the two ends. Germline CDR1 and CDR2: SGDLS and YYNGEE. This sample is part of a study of cytomegalovirus exposure and HLA in healthy donors. Findings of the study overall: It is likely that the observed cluster of highly shared sequence variants was a sequencing artifact.

The PCR used 60 Vbeta and 13 Jbeta primers. Repertoires were generated with immunoSEQ multiplex PCR, while TCRdb's copy carries only in-frame clones and drops some. The table has over 150,000 clones, 77% seen once. The chain is built from TRBV9 and TRBJ2-6; no reliable D call. This clonotype was sampled from a woman aged 30 to 39 in good health and CMV-seropositive. The sequencing input was PBMCs. The CDR3 sequence is CASSVIISGANVLTF. The CDR3 nucleotides read TGTGCCAGCAGCGTTATAATCTCTGGGGCCAACGTCCTGACTTTC.